These 31 T cell receptor beta chains were all obtained from the same sample, sequenced in a study of post-analysis software for immune sequencing data. Points from the study as a whole: Roughly five TRBV segments occurring more often in patients than controls included TRBV5-6, TRBV5-1 and TRBV20-1.

The authors incorporated unique molecular identifiers into the TCR beta cDNA libraries. TCRdb processed the PCR reads anew with MiXCR; each CDR3 protein has one entry. The repertoire holds hundreds of thousands of distinct CDR3 sequences, 25% to 30% seen once, with 0.56% in the top ten. Which antigens these TCRs recognize remains unknown. Material for sequencing was blood. These receptors all come from a girl between 10 and 17 years old with multiple sclerosis.

This clonotype was observed a handful of times. The chain is built from TRBV12-3 or TRBV12-4 and TRBJ2-4; 11 positions match TRBD1. V shed 5 bases and J 7 bases; nucleotides not matched to a gene: 4. The CDR3 runs to 14 residues. The CDR3 sequence is CASSQDRGLNIQYF. Here the CDR3 DNA reads TGTGCCAGCAGTCAGGACAGGGGGCTGAACATTCAGTACTTC.

This clonotype appeared a few times. CDR3 sequence: CASSQVRVSRGQGNTEAFF. Written as DNA, the CDR3 is TGTGCCAGCAGCCAAGTTCGGGTTTCAAGGGGACAGGGGAACACTGAAGCTTTCTTT. This chain connects TRBV3-1 to TRBJ1-1; 9 nucleotides agree with TRBD1. The V segment lost 1 base and the J segment 1 base; nucleotides outside the gene matches: 13. Per germline, CDR1 LGHDT and CDR2 YNNKEL (reference sequence). There are 19 residues in the CDR3.

The chain uses TRBV25-1 and TRBJ2-3, with TRBD2 matching 8 bases. The CDR3 covers 14 residues. V gave up 9 bases and J gave up 5 bases; unmatched junction bases: 10. Germline-derived CDR1 and CDR2 are MGHDK and SYGVNS. DNA of the CDR3: TGTGCCAGTGTATCAGCGGGAGTATTAGATACGCAGTATTTT. This codes for CASVSAGVLDTQYF.

The V call is TRBV6-6, the J call TRBJ2-7; 11 nucleotides agree with TRBD2. From germline, CDR1 is MNHNY and CDR2 SVGAGI (reference sequence). The J segment lost 0 bases and the V segment lost 6 bases, leaving 4 bases of the junction unmatched. This CDR3 has 15 amino acids. CDR3 amino acids: CASSKTSGTSYEQYF. The CDR3 DNA reads TGTGCCAGCAGCAAGACTAGCGGGACCTCCTACGAGCAGTACTTC.

This clonotype was seen more than once but under ten times. The V and J genes are TRBV2 and TRBJ2-1; possibly TRBD2 for D (5 bases). There are 12 residues in the CDR3. V lost 7 bases to trimming and J lost 9 bases, with 13 bases between them. CDR1 is SNHLY and CDR2 is FYNNEI in the germline V gene. The CDR3 sequence: CASNSGSGEQFF. The CDR3 coding sequence is TGTGCCAGCAATTCGGGGTCTGGTGAGCAGTTCTTC.

This clonotype was detected a few times. The V call is TRBV4-2, the J call TRBJ2-3, with TRBD2 as a possible D gene (5 bases). There are 14 residues in the CDR3. V gave up 1 base and J gave up 4 bases, with 9 bases separating them. Germline-derived CDR1 and CDR2 are LGHNA and YNFKEQ. CDR3 sequence (DNA): TGTGCCAGCAGCCAAGTTCTAGCAGCAGATACGCAGTATTTT. It translates to CASSQVLAADTQYF.

The chain has TRBV28 and TRBJ2-7, with a possible D match to TRBD1 (5 bases). The V gene's germline CDR1 is MDHEN and CDR2 SYDVKM. Trimming pared 10 bases from V and 1 base from J, leaving 20 bases between. The CDR3 loop spans 15 amino acids. This CDR3 reads CATTSTSQGSYEQYF. For the CDR3, the DNA is TGTGCCACCACATCGACGAGTCAGGGTTCCTACGAGCAGTACTTC. Filled out from reference TRBV28 and TRBJ2-7, the complete variable domain reads DVKVTQSSRYLVKRTGEKVFLECVQDMDHENMFWYRQDPGLGLRLIYFSYDVKMKEKGDIPEGYSVSREKKERFSLILESASTNQTSMYLCATTSTSQGSYEQYFGPGTRLTVT.

The CDR3 nucleotides are TGTGCCAGCAGCTTAAGGGGGGATCCCTACAATGAGCAGTTCTTC. This encodes CASSLRGDPYNEQFF. The J gene is TRBJ2-1, the V gene TRBV7-2; the D gene could be TRBD1 or TRBD2 (6 bases each). The CDR3 consists of 15 residues. In germline, CDR1 is SGHTA, CDR2 FQGNSA. V was shortened by 2 bases and J by 2 bases, with 10 bases between the two germline ends.

This clonotype was picked up a small number of times. J is TRBJ2-1 and V is TRBV29-1; 12 positions match TRBD2. Germline V gene sequence: CDR1 SQVTM, CDR2 ANQGSEA. CDR3 length equals 17 residues. J was trimmed by 7 bases and V by 0 bases; bases with no gene match: 10. CDR3 bases: TGCAGCGTTGAAGATCCTAGACTAGCGGGAGCCGGTAATGAGCAGTTCTTC. Translation: CSVEDPRLAGAGNEQFF.

Only a few counts were recorded for this clonotype. The J gene is TRBJ2-1, the V gene TRBV7-8; TRBD2 matches 7 bases. V was clipped by 8 bases and J by 5 bases; unmatched bases: 12. The germline V gene encodes CDR1 SGHVS and CDR2 FQNEAQ. The CDR3 contains 15 residues. The CDR3 here is CASGPRVLADNEQFF. The CDR3, as DNA: TGTGCCAGCGGACCGAGGGTTCTAGCGGACAATGAGCAGTTCTTC.

The chain couples TRBV29-1 to TRBJ1-1; 7 positions match TRBD1. V shed 7 bases, J shed 4 bases, and the junction held 6 bases outside the gene matches. From germline, CDR1 is SQVTM and CDR2 ANQGSEA. The CDR3 is 12 amino acids. The DNA of the CDR3 is TGCAGCGACAGACAGGGCCCCACTGAAGCTTTCTTT. Translating gives CSDRQGPTEAFF.

The chain combines TRBV28 with TRBJ1-5, with D possibly matching TRBD1 (6 bases). Germline assignment: CDR1 MDHEN and CDR2 SYDVKM. This CDR3 region has 14 residues. V gave up 6 bases and J gave up 8 bases, with 17 bases separating them. The CDR3 DNA sequence: TGTGCCAGCAGGGAGGGGGGAAGGAGGGAGCCCCAGCATTTT. Its translation: CASREGGRREPQHF.

This chain joins TRBV9 and TRBJ1-2; tentative D call: TRBD1 (6 bases). CDR3 size: 14 residues. The V and J ends lost 4 bases and 4 bases respectively, with 14 bases between them. In germline, CDR1 is SGDLS, CDR2 YYNGEE. DNA of the CDR3: TGTGCCAGCAGCTCCGGACAGAACTCCTATGGCTACACCTTC. It specifies CASSSGQNSYGYTF. The full variable domain, in which reference TRBV9 and TRBJ1-2 provide the parts outside the CDR3, is DSGVTQTPKHLITATGQRVTLRCSPRSGDLSVYWYQQSLDQGLQFLIQYYNGEERAKGNILERFSAQQFPDLHSELNLSSLELGDSALYFCASSSGQNSYGYTFGSGTRLTVV.

The genes are TRBV7-8 and TRBJ2-3, with a possible D match to TRBD2 (5 bases). Between the trimmed V and J ends, which lost 5 bases and 12 bases, there was a span of 15 bases. The CDR3 consists of 12 residues. Looked up from germline, CDR1 is SGHVS and CDR2 is FQNEAQ. The CDR3 sequence is CASSAPGDLQYF. In DNA form, the CDR3 reads TGTGCCAGCAGCGCGCCCGGGGATCTACAGTATTTT.

CDR3 loop: CASGGGHSTDTQYF. CDR3 nucleotides: TGTGCCAGCGGCGGGGGGCATAGCACAGATACGCAGTATTTT. The chain uses TRBV6-6 and TRBJ2-3, with 8 bases that match TRBD2. This CDR3 contains 14 residues. V dropped 8 bases and J dropped 0; count of bases not matched to a gene: 4. Germline values: CDR1 MNHNY, CDR2 SVGAGI (reference sequence).

This clonotype was picked up a small number of times. CDR3: CASSLFTGPPLETQYF. CDR3 DNA sequence: TGCGCCAGCAGCTTGTTTACAGGTCCGCCCTTGGAGACCCAGTACTTC. The chain links TRBV5-1 to TRBJ2-5; perhaps TRBD1 as D (5 bases). This CDR3 region has 16 residues. V shed 1 base and J shed 5 bases, with 18 bases lying between them. CDR1 is SGHRS and CDR2 is YFSETQ in the germline V gene.

The CDR3, as DNA: TGTGCCAGCAGCCCCTGGGCGGGCCCGATGAACACTGAAGCTTTCTTT. Residues: CASSPWAGPMNTEAFF. The chain recombines TRBV7-9 with TRBJ1-1; D gene ambiguous. There are 16 residues in the CDR3. In germline, CDR1 is SEHNR, CDR2 FQNEAQ (reference sequence). The V gene lost 5 bases and the J gene lost 0 bases, with 16 bases spanning the gap.

The CDR3 spells CSATTSGSINEQFF. CDR3 DNA: TGCAGCGCCACAACTAGCGGGAGTATTAATGAGCAGTTCTTC. The gene calls are TRBV29-1 and TRBJ2-1; 11 positions agree with TRBD2. Trimming cost V 7 bases and J 7 bases; bases outside gene matches: 9. Germline CDR1 SQVTM, CDR2 ANQGSEA. The CDR3 is 14 amino acids.

The chain couples TRBV7-2 to TRBJ2-7; tentative D call: TRBD2 (6 bases). The germline V and J ends were trimmed by 5 bases and 4 bases, with 15 bases remaining between them. The germline V gene has CDR1 SGHTA and CDR2 FQGNSA. This CDR3 is built from 14 residues. The CDR3 DNA reads as TGTGCCAGCAGCCCCAGGACGGGGGTATACGAGCAGTACTTC. It codes for CASSPRTGVYEQYF.

This rearrangement joins TRBV6-5 to TRBJ2-7; 8 nucleotides agree with TRBD1. This CDR3 is built from 12 residues. Germline loops: CDR1 MNHEY, CDR2 SVGAGI. With 6 bases clipped from V and 7 bases from J, the junction kept 5 bases outside the gene matches. CDR3 sequence reads: CASRDRDREQYF. The CDR3, as DNA: TGTGCCAGCAGGGACAGGGATCGAGAGCAGTACTTC.

The chain recombines TRBV10-3 with TRBJ1-2, with D uncertain. V was pared by 3 bases and J by 4 bases, with 9 bases between. CDR1 is ENHRY, CDR2 SYGVKD, per germline. CDR3 size: 13 residues. In nucleotides, the CDR3 is TGTGCCATCAGTGAATTGCCTGGCTATGGCTACACCTTC. It specifies CAISELPGYGYTF.

The V call is TRBV28, the J call TRBJ2-1; 12 bases fit TRBD2. CDR3 size: 16 residues. V shed 4 bases, J shed 6 bases, and the junction held 7 bases outside the gene matches. Per germline, CDR1 MDHEN and CDR2 SYDVKM. The CDR3 sequence is CASSYRLAGDRNEQFF. CDR3 in DNA: TGTGCCAGCAGTTACCGACTAGCGGGAGACCGCAATGAGCAGTTCTTC.

In the case of this clonotype: Just one base apart from a much larger clone, this may be a read error. The chain carries TRBV7-2 and TRBJ2-5; D is unclear. Germline-derived CDR1 and CDR2 are SGHTA and FQGNSA. Trimming took 1 base from V and 0 from J, leaving 3 bases between them. This CDR3 is 13 amino acids long. CDR3: CASSLVNQETQYF. The CDR3 DNA reads as TGTGCCAGCAGCTTAGTCAACCAAGAGACCCAGTACTTC.

The chain couples TRBV6-2 or TRBV6-3 to TRBJ2-2; TRBD2 matches 7 bases. The CDR3 totals 16 residues. Germline loops: CDR1 MNHEY, CDR2 SVGEGT. The V and J ends lost 7 bases and 1 base, in that order; junction bases with no gene match: 9. The chain's CDR3 is CASMALAALNTGELFF. The DNA of the CDR3 is TGTGCCAGCATGGCCCTAGCGGCCCTGAACACCGGGGAGCTGTTTTTT.

This clonotype was picked up a small number of times. The CDR3 DNA follows: TGCAGTGCTAGAGACAGGGTTCGACTCTACGAGCAGTACTTC. This codes for CSARDRVRLYEQYF. The chain links TRBV20-1 to TRBJ2-7; D is possibly TRBD1 (5 bases). V was shortened by 0 bases and J by 3 bases, with 12 bases between the two germline ends. The length of the CDR3 is 14 residues. Germline V gene data show CDR1 as DFQATT and CDR2 as SNEGSKA (reference sequence).

Written as DNA, the CDR3 is TGTGCCAGCACCTCGGGGGGGAGTAACTATGGCTACACCTTC. It encodes CASTSGGSNYGYTF. This chain joins TRBV28 and TRBJ1-2, with a tentative D call TRBD1 (5 bases). Germline CDR1 reads MDHEN; CDR2 reads SYDVKM. The CDR3 totals 14 residues. V was shortened by 7 bases and J by 1 base, with 13 bases between the two germline ends.

A word on this clonotype: It is likely a read error, because the conserved phenylalanine at the end of the CDR3 is missing. This chain connects TRBV20-1 to TRBJ1-2; the match to TRBD1 covers 9 bases. The V gene end was trimmed by 6 bases and the J gene end by 2 bases; junction bases not matched to a gene: 4. This CDR3 contains 13 residues. Germline V gene lookup returns CDR1 DFQATT and CDR2 SNEGSKA (reference sequence). The CDR3 nucleotides read TGCAGTGCCCCCGGACAGGGGAACTATGGCTACACCGTC. Translating it yields CSAPGQGNYGYTV.

This clonotype was counted a few times. This rearrangement joins TRBV29-1 to TRBJ2-5, with TRBD2 matching 10 bases. Germline V gene sequence: CDR1 SQVTM, CDR2 ANQGSEA. V shed 6 bases, J shed 7 bases, and the junction held 8 bases outside the gene matches. CDR3 length: 13 residues. The CDR3 is CSVAAGGVWTQYF. The DNA of the CDR3 is TGCAGCGTCGCAGCGGGGGGGGTCTGGACCCAGTACTTC.

The rearrangement joins TRBV6-6 to TRBJ2-3; D unclear. Germline CDR1 and CDR2: MNHNY and SVGAGI (reference sequence). This CDR3 spans 14 amino acids. Trimming took off 8 bases at V and 6 bases at J, with 18 bases between the two ends. CDR3 region: CASSPPGSDDTQYF. In nucleotides, the CDR3 is TGTGCCAGCTCTCCTCCGGGCAGTGACGATACGCAGTATTTT.

The chain carries TRBV10-3 and TRBJ2-3; 11 bases map to TRBD2. CDR1 ENHRY and CDR2 SYGVKD come from the germline V gene. V dropped 3 bases and J dropped 0; count of bases not matched to a gene: 14. This CDR3 comprises 20 residues. As DNA, the CDR3 is TGTGCCATCAGTGATCCCCCCCGGGCTAGCGGGGGGTCTAGCACAGATACGCAGTATTTT. Translation: CAISDPPRASGGSSTDTQYF.

This clonotype was picked up many times. This chain uses TRBV10-3 with TRBJ2-1; no clear D. V was trimmed by 1 base and J by 5 bases, leaving 0 bases between them. Germline loops: CDR1 ENHRY, CDR2 SYGVKD. This CDR3 has 11 amino acids. The CDR3: CAISEYNEQFF. CDR3 DNA: TGTGCCATCAGTGAGTACAATGAGCAGTTCTTC.